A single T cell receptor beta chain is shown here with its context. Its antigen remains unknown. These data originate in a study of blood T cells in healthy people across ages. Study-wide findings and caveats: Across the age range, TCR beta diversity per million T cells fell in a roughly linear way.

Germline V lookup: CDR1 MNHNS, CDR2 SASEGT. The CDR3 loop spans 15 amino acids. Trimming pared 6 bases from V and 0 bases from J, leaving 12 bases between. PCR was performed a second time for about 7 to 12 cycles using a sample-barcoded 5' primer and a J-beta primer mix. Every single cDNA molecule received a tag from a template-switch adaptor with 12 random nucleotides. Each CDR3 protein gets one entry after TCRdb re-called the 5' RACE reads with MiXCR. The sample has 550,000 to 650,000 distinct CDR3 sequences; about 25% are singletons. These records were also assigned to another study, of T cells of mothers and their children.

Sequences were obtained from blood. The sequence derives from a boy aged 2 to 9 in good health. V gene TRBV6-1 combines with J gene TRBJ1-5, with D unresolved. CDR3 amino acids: CASRADGYSNQPQHF. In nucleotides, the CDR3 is TGTGCCAGCAGAGCCGACGGCTATAGCAATCAGCCCCAGCATTTT.